The 8 T cell receptor beta chains presented below share a single source sample, sequenced in a study of T cells in Graves' hyperthyroidism and ophthalmopathy. The source material, RNA transcripts, was used to amplify TCR beta CDR3 regions. A first-round RT-PCR of the TCR CDR3 used the HTBI primer set. TCRdb passed the multiplex PCR reads through MiXCR, listing each CDR3 protein once. The sample has over 650,000 distinct CDR3 sequences; less than 45% are singletons. Specimen: peripheral blood or thyroid tissue (not recorded which). Receptor source: an adult man with Graves' disease, either hyperthyroidism or ophthalmopathy (not recorded which).

The chain joins TRBV4-1 to TRBJ2-7, with 7 positions matching TRBD2. The V and J ends lost 1 base and 2 bases, in that order; junction bases with no gene match: 11. Germline V gene sequence: CDR1 MGHRA, CDR2 YSYEKL. The CDR3 consists of 17 residues. The CDR3 DNA reads TGCGCCAGCAGCCAAGTATACGGGGACTACCCTGCCTACGAGCAGTACTTC. Its translation: CASSQVYGDYPAYEQYF.

This clonotype was detected only a few times. The J gene is TRBJ1-5, the V gene TRBV7-2; the D gene is possibly TRBD1 (5 bases). Trimming shortened V by 5 bases and J by 9 bases, and 20 bases separated the two germline ends. There are 15 residues in the CDR3. Germline CDR1 and CDR2: SGHTA and FQGNSA. The CDR3 here is CASSVTPNPQGPQHF. The CDR3 DNA is TGTGCCAGCAGCGTAACTCCTAACCCCCAGGGGCCCCAGCATTTT.

Comments on this clonotype: Relative to the germline gene, one junction end is altered; a read error may explain this. The rearrangement links TRBV5-1 to TRBJ2-5, with 8 bases identical to TRBD2. The DNA matches TRBJ2-7 better at its end, which makes the J call doubtful. The germline CDR1 and CDR2 sequences are SGHRS and YFSETQ. This CDR3 is built from 15 residues. The DNA for the CDR3 is TGCACCAGCAGCACGGGAGGGGCTCCGGGCGACGAGCAGTACTTC. This encodes CTSSTGGAPGDEQYF.

This chain links TRBV20-1 with TRBJ2-5; tentatively, D is TRBD2 (6 bases). The CDR3 has 13 residues. Trimming removed 0 bases at V and 4 bases at J, with 9 bases between. Germline V gives CDR1 DFQATT, CDR2 SNEGSKA (reference sequence). CDR3 nucleotides: TGCAGTGCTAGAGACGGGGGTGCAGAGACCCAGTACTTC. Translated: CSARDGGAETQYF.

This clonotype has at least ten counts. The junction shows a germline mismatch at one end, possibly a read error. This chain uses TRBV7-7 with TRBJ2-2; 10 nucleotides agree with TRBD2. The germline V gene has CDR1 SSHAT and CDR2 FNYEAQ (reference sequence). The CDR3 loop spans 16 amino acids. The CDR3 sequence is CASSLRASGGAGELFF. For the CDR3, the DNA is TGTGCTAGCAGCTTAAGGGCTAGCGGGGGAGCCGGGGAGCTGTTTTTT.

As for this clonotype: This CDR3 is missing its conserved last phenylalanine or tryptophan, likely due to a read error. This rearrangement joins TRBV6-1 to TRBJ1-5, with no clear D. CDR3 length: 13 residues. Germline values: CDR1 MNHNS, CDR2 SASEGT. V was clipped by 6 bases and J by 0 bases, with 6 bases between them. CDR3 DNA sequence: TGTGCCAGCAGCCCAAATAGCAATCAGCCCCAGCATCTT. It encodes CASSPNSNQPQHL.

This clonotype was seen many times. This chain uses TRBV9 with TRBJ1-4; 7 bases agree with TRBD1. Trimming cost V 4 bases and J 9 bases; bases outside gene matches: 9. The CDR3 sequence is 14 residues long. From germline, CDR1 is SGDLS and CDR2 YYNGEE. CDR3 DNA sequence: TGTGCCAGCAGCATGCCGGGACAGTCGCAAAAACTGTTTTTT. Its protein product is CASSMPGQSQKLFF.

V usage is TRBV15 and J usage is TRBJ1-5; no clear D gene. Between the trimmed V and J ends, which lost 9 bases and 5 bases, there was a span of 14 bases. CDR3 size: 13 residues. The germline V gene has CDR1 LNHNV and CDR2 YYDKDF (reference sequence). As DNA, the CDR3 is TGTGCCACGTTGACGGGAAAAGATCAGCCCCAGCATTTT. Protein product: CATLTGKDQPQHF.